The clone carrying this TCR beta chain has only one observation. This specimen comes from a study of T cell responses to AZD1222 COVID-19 vaccine. The repertoire was sequenced with immunoSEQ multiplex PCR; TCRdb's copy has only in-frame clones and lacks some. The sample consists of about 150,000 clones, 90% to 95% of them appearing once. The V segment lost 4 bases and the J segment 2 bases; nucleotides outside the gene matches: 6. The CDR3 has 15 residues. CDR1 SGHDN and CDR2 FVKESK come from the germline V gene. Recipients boosted at about 4 weeks or about 12 weeks are pooled. The sequencing used peripheral blood, collected 28 days after the second AZD1222 dose. V usage is TRBV14 and J usage is TRBJ2-5; 8 nucleotides agree with TRBD1. This clonotype was obtained from an adult who received the AZD1222 COVID-19 vaccine. The CDR3: CASSPGDRRQETQYF. The DNA of the CDR3 is TGTGCCAGCAGCCCGGGGGACAGGCGTCAAGAGACCCAGTACTTC.